One and the same sample provided the 18 T cell receptor beta chains below, sequenced in a study of T cells in Graves' hyperthyroidism and ophthalmopathy. What was amplified from RNA transcripts were TCR beta CDR3 regions. The study used the HTBI primer set for a first-round RT-PCR of the TCR CDR3. Each CDR3 protein gets one entry after TCRdb re-called the multiplex PCR reads with MiXCR. The sample holds about 640,000 distinct CDR3 sequences, 20% seen once. Sequenced: blood. Receptor source: a man between 25 and 39 years old with Graves' ophthalmopathy.

This clonotype was observed at least ten times. The rearrangement uses TRBV7-2 and TRBJ1-4; no clear D. The germline gives CDR1 SGHTA, CDR2 FQGNSA. CDR3 length: 14 residues. V was trimmed by 5 bases and J by 8 bases, leaving 15 bases between them. CDR3 residues: CASSLGPAGEKLFF. The CDR3 DNA is TGTGCCAGCAGCCTAGGTCCTGCGGGGGAAAAACTGTTTTTT.

V gene TRBV9 combines with J gene TRBJ2-5, with D perhaps matching TRBD1 (7 bases). This CDR3 spans 17 amino acids. CDR1 and CDR2 from the germline V gene are SGDLS and YYNGEE. V lost 1 base and J 2 bases, leaving 18 bases between the germline ends. Written as DNA, the CDR3 is TGTGCCAGCAGCGTAAGAGGAGGGGGCGCCGGGCAAGAGACCCAGTACTTC. This gives the protein CASSVRGGGAGQETQYF.

This clonotype turned up a few times. The V and J genes are TRBV28 and TRBJ2-3, with D uncertain. Trimming pared 1 base from V and 0 bases from J, leaving 17 bases between. There are 18 residues in the CDR3. CDR1 and CDR2 (germline): MDHEN, SYDVKM. The CDR3 spells CASSLSLNRALSTDTQYF. The CDR3 DNA reads as TGTGCCAGCAGTTTATCCCTAAACCGGGCCCTTAGCACAGATACGCAGTATTTT.

This clonotype showed up just a few times. CDR3 loop: CASSQVASGPNEQFF. CDR3 sequence (DNA): TGCGCCAGCAGCCAAGTGGCGTCCGGTCCGAATGAGCAGTTCTTC. V is TRBV4-3 and J is TRBJ2-1, with no clear D. The V gene lost 1 base and the J gene lost 7 bases, with 14 bases spanning the gap. The CDR3 spans 15 residues. From germline, CDR1 is LGHNA and CDR2 YSLEER.

This clonotype occurred a few times. This chain connects TRBV2 to TRBJ1-1; tentative D call: TRBD1 (6 bases). CDR3 length: 14 residues. V lost 8 bases and J lost 2, with 15 bases in between. Germline V lookup: CDR1 SNHLY, CDR2 FYNNEI. CDR3: CASLGGPGNTEAFF. The DNA for the CDR3 is TGTGCCAGCCTCGGGGGGCCTGGAAACACTGAAGCTTTCTTT.

This clonotype has ten or more counts. The chain has TRBV5-1 and TRBJ2-7; D not resolved. Germline CDR1 SGHRS, CDR2 YFSETQ. This CDR3 has 14 amino acids. The germline V and J ends were trimmed by 1 base and 6 bases, with 14 bases remaining between them. The CDR3 DNA follows: TGCGCCAGCAGCTTGCGGCAGCGTTCGAGCGAGCAGTACTTC. Translating it yields CASSLRQRSSEQYF.

V usage is TRBV19 and J usage is TRBJ2-2, with TRBD2 identical over 11 bases. Germline V CDR1 and CDR2: LNHDA, SQIVND (reference sequence). Trimming took 6 bases from V and 0 from J; bases not matched to a gene: 6. The CDR3 runs 17 residues. For the CDR3, the DNA is TGTGCCAGTAGACCGGGGACTAGCGGACCGAACACCGGGGAGCTGTTTTTT. This translates into CASRPGTSGPNTGELFF.

V gene TRBV5-6 combines with J gene TRBJ2-7; a weak D match, TRBD1 (5 bases). CDR1 is SGHDT and CDR2 is YYEEEE in the germline V gene. V was clipped by 1 base and J by 2 bases, with 10 bases between them. The CDR3 consists of 14 residues. The CDR3 region is CASSLIGQTYEQYF. The DNA of the CDR3 is TGTGCCAGCAGCTTGATCGGACAAACCTACGAGCAGTACTTC.

The CDR3 is CASSLSVSRAREQYF. In DNA, the CDR3 is TGTGCCAGCAGTTTATCCGTGAGCCGGGCTCGTGAGCAGTACTTC. The V call is TRBV27, the J call TRBJ2-7; no firm D call. V was pared by 0 bases and J by 7 bases, with 16 bases between. The CDR3 loop spans 15 amino acids. CDR1 is MNHEY, CDR2 SMNVEV, per germline (reference sequence).

In its sample, this clonotype was seen many times. The chain has TRBV12-3 or TRBV12-4 and TRBJ2-5; D not resolved. The V end lost 3 bases, the J end lost 0 bases, and 11 bases lay between the germline ends. The CDR3 spans 15 residues. CDR3 protein: CASSLILGYQETQYF. For the CDR3, the DNA is TGTGCCAGCAGTTTGATCCTAGGTTACCAAGAGACCCAGTACTTC.

The chain combines TRBV4-1 with TRBJ2-2, with D hard to call. CDR3 length: 15 residues. Germline CDR1 MGHRA, CDR2 YSYEKL. The V and J ends lost 0 bases and 7 bases respectively, with 12 bases between them. The CDR3 reads CASSQEGPAGGELFF. The CDR3 bases are TGCGCCAGCAGCCAAGAAGGACCCGCCGGCGGGGAGCTGTTTTTT.

The chain is built from TRBV2 and TRBJ2-7, with D possibly being TRBD2 (5 bases). V was cut by 6 bases and J by 6 bases, with 15 bases left in between. CDR3 length: 13 amino acids. Germline loops: CDR1 SNHLY, CDR2 FYNNEI. The CDR3 DNA is TGTGCCAGCAGAGCGGACTCCCCTGGCGAGCAGTACTTC. Amino acids: CASRADSPGEQYF.

There are a few counts of this clonotype. The J gene is TRBJ2-1, the V gene TRBV10-2, with 8 bases lining up with TRBD2. The CDR3 runs to 13 residues. The J segment lost 5 bases and the V segment lost 8 bases, leaving 5 bases of the junction unmatched. CDR1 WSHSY and CDR2 SAAADI come from the germline V gene. CDR3 loop: CASRGRLDNEQFF. The CDR3, as DNA: TGCGCCAGCCGCGGGAGGTTGGACAATGAGCAGTTCTTC.

J is TRBJ2-2 and V is TRBV29-1, with a weak D call TRBD1 (5 bases). V lost 5 bases to trimming and J lost 7 bases, with 11 bases between them. CDR1 SQVTM and CDR2 ANQGSEA come from the germline V gene. This CDR3 spans 12 amino acids. This CDR3 is CSVTRVSGELFF. As DNA, the CDR3 is TGCAGCGTTACCAGGGTTAGCGGGGAGCTGTTTTTT.

This clonotype was observed a handful of times. This chain links TRBV28 with TRBJ2-3; unclear D gene. In germline, CDR1 is MDHEN, CDR2 SYDVKM. Trimming stripped 3 bases from V and 5 bases from J, with 6 bases between. This CDR3 is built from 12 residues. The CDR3 loop reads CASSFPLDTQYF. DNA of the CDR3: TGTGCCAGCAGTTTCCCCCTAGATACGCAGTATTTT. The entire variable domain, with the rest obtained from reference TRBV28 and TRBJ2-3, is as follows: DVKVTQSSRYLVKRTGEKVFLECVQDMDHENMFWYRQDPGLGLRLIYFSYDVKMKEKGDIPEGYSVSREKKERFSLILESASTNQTSMYLCASSFPLDTQYFGPGTRLTVL.

This clonotype was found many times. CDR3 in amino acids: CASSYRGDTEAFF. DNA of the CDR3: TGTGCCAGCAGTTACAGGGGCGACACTGAAGCTTTCTTT. This sequence joins TRBV12-3 or TRBV12-4 and TRBJ1-1; the match to TRBD1 covers 7 bases. Germline trimming cut 4 bases from V and 3 bases from J; bases unmatched to any gene: 2. The CDR3 extends over 13 amino acids.

The V call is TRBV7-9, the J call TRBJ2-1, with TRBD2 matching over 14 bases. V lost 4 bases to trimming and J lost 8 bases; unmatched junction nucleotides: 7. CDR1 is SEHNR and CDR2 is FQNEAQ in the germline V gene (reference sequence). This CDR3 is 16 amino acids long. CDR3 DNA sequence: TGTGCCAGCAGCTCGGGACTAGCGGGAGACCTACATGAGCAGTTCTTC. Protein product: CASSSGLAGDLHEQFF.

About this clonotype: Possible read error: a much larger clone is one base away. This sequence joins TRBV14 and TRBJ1-1; TRBD1 is a possible D gene (5 bases). The germline V gene encodes CDR1 SGHDN and CDR2 FVKESK. The CDR3 totals 15 residues. CDR3 in amino acids: CDSSPTGRENTEAFF. Here the CDR3 DNA reads TGTGACAGCAGCCCGACGGGCAGGGAAAACACTGAAGCTTTCTTT.